Below, 27 T cell receptor beta chains from the same sample are listed, as sequenced in a study of blood T cell repertoires in COVID-19. The data were produced by immunoSEQ multiplex PCR, yet TCRdb's version contains in-frame clones alone and is incomplete. The table records some 58,000 clones, about nine tenths of them present only once. Material for sequencing was peripheral blood. All receptors derive from a man aged 35-49 years with acute or convalescent COVID-19.

About this clone itself: A junction boundary mismatches the germline segment, possibly from a read error. CDR3 bases: TGTGCCAGCAGTTTAGGGGGGACAGAAGGATCACCCCTCCACTTT. Residues: CASSLGGTEGSPLHF. J is TRBJ1-6 and V is TRBV7-8; TRBD1 matches 7 bases. Germline CDR1 and CDR2: SGHVS and FQNEAQ. The CDR3 loop spans 15 amino acids.

V gene TRBV9 combines with J gene TRBJ1-1, with 8 bases identical to TRBD1. The CDR3 has 13 amino acids. The junction had 4 bases not matched to a gene; V was cut back by 5 bases and J by 4 bases. The germline V gene encodes CDR1 SGDLS and CDR2 YYNGEE. The CDR3 reads CASSGTGTTEAFF. The CDR3, as DNA: TGTGCCAGCAGTGGGACAGGAACCACTGAAGCTTTCTTT.

V is TRBV5-1 and J is TRBJ2-1, with D tentatively TRBD2 (6 bases). Germline-derived CDR1 and CDR2 are SGHRS and YFSETQ. Trimming pared 1 base from V and 8 bases from J, leaving 10 bases between. The CDR3 length is 13 residues. For the CDR3, the DNA is TGCGCCAGCAGCTTGCCCGGGAGCCATGAGCAGTTCTTC. The encoded protein is CASSLPGSHEQFF.

The V and J genes are TRBV19 and TRBJ2-2; 11 bases agree with TRBD2. This CDR3 has 15 residues. In germline, CDR1 is LNHDA, CDR2 SQIVND (reference sequence). V trimming: 7 bases; J trimming: 4 bases; junction bases outside the gene matches: 5. CDR3 in DNA: TGTGCCAGTAATGGACTAGCGGGTCCCACCGGGGAGCTGTTTTTT. Its protein is CASNGLAGPTGELFF.

This chain uses TRBV7-2 with TRBJ1-6; 8 bases map to TRBD1. The germline gives CDR1 SGHTA, CDR2 FQGNSA. The CDR3 contains 15 residues. V lost 5 bases and J lost 7; bases outside the gene matches: 7. DNA for the CDR3: TGTGCCAGCAGCCCACGACAGGGGATAAATTCACCCCTCCACTTT. Amino acids: CASSPRQGINSPLHF.

The chain is built from TRBV30 and TRBJ1-5; 9 nucleotides line up with TRBD1. Germline loops: CDR1 GTSNPN, CDR2 SVGIG (reference sequence). The V and J ends lost 1 base and 1 base, in that order; junction bases with no gene match: 11. The CDR3 contains 18 residues. CDR3 bases: TGTGCCTGGAGTGACCGGACCAGACAGGGGGGCAGCAATCAGCCCCAGCATTTT. The encoded protein is CAWSDRTRQGGSNQPQHF.

V usage is TRBV2 and J usage is TRBJ2-3, with a tentative D call TRBD1 (6 bases). V was clipped by 5 bases and J by 4 bases, with 13 bases between them. Germline V gene sequence: CDR1 SNHLY, CDR2 FYNNEI. The CDR3 extends over 14 amino acids. The CDR3 loop reads CASSMGARADTQYF. The CDR3, as DNA: TGTGCCAGCAGTATGGGGGCGCGGGCAGATACGCAGTATTTT.

There are a few counts of this clone. The chain carries TRBV12-5 and TRBJ2-7; no reliable D call. The CDR3 contains 13 residues. Germline assignment: CDR1 LGHNT and CDR2 FRNRAP. Trimming removed 3 bases from V and 1 base from J, with 7 bases in between. Here the CDR3 reads CASGFPSSYEQYF. The CDR3 DNA sequence: TGTGCTAGTGGTTTCCCCTCTTCCTACGAGCAGTACTTC. The variable domain in full, completed from reference TRBV12-5 and TRBJ2-7, reads DARVTQTPRHKVTEMGQEVTMRCQPILGHNTVFWYRQTMMQGLELLAYFRNRAPLDDSGMPKDRFSAEMPDATLATLKIQPSEPRDSAVYFCASGFPSSYEQYFGPGTRLTVT.

The genes are TRBV20-1 and TRBJ1-4; maybe TRBD1 (5 bases). V lost 3 bases to trimming and J lost 1 base, with 9 bases between them. In germline, CDR1 is DFQATT, CDR2 SNEGSKA (reference sequence). This CDR3 is 14 amino acids long. CDR3: CSASRGETNEKLFF. In DNA form, the CDR3 reads TGCAGTGCTAGTCGGGGGGAAACTAATGAAAAACTGTTTTTT.

The rearrangement uses TRBV7-2 and TRBJ2-1; D might be TRBD2 (6 bases). In germline, CDR1 is SGHTA, CDR2 FQGNSA. This CDR3 has 13 amino acids. Trimming stripped 3 bases from V and 9 bases from J, with 12 bases between. The CDR3 DNA sequence: TGTGCCAGCAGCTTGAGGGAGGTGGGTGAGCAGTTCTTC. It codes for CASSLREVGEQFF.

The chain recombines TRBV6-5 with TRBJ1-1; unclear D gene. The V end was cut by 7 bases, the J end by 0 bases, with 15 bases between. Germline CDR1 reads MNHEY; CDR2 reads SVGAGI. CDR3 size: 15 residues. CDR3 in DNA: TGTGCCAGCACGATAGCTGGCAGCATGAACACTGAAGCTTTCTTT. Encoded protein: CASTIAGSMNTEAFF.

This sequence joins TRBV19 and TRBJ2-1; 15 bases are a match to TRBD2. Germline trimming cut 5 bases from V and 5 bases from J; bases unmatched to any gene: 13. From germline, CDR1 is LNHDA and CDR2 SQIVND (reference sequence). The CDR3 runs to 19 residues. CDR3 residues: CASSPARTSGRVYHNEQFF. The CDR3 DNA sequence: TGTGCCAGTAGTCCGGCAAGGACTAGCGGGAGGGTTTACCACAATGAGCAGTTCTTC.

This chain joins TRBV6-1 and TRBJ2-3, with 8 bases matching TRBD2. Unmatched junction bases numbered 0, after V lost 0 bases and J lost 4 bases. The V gene's germline CDR1 is MNHNS and CDR2 SASEGT. The CDR3 consists of 14 residues. The CDR3 here is CASSEAAGADTQYF. CDR3 in DNA: TGTGCCAGCAGTGAAGCAGCGGGAGCAGATACGCAGTATTTT.

V gene TRBV29-1 combines with J gene TRBJ2-3; TRBD2 matches 11 bases. The CDR3 length is 14 residues. With 6 bases clipped from V and 2 bases from J, the junction kept 4 bases outside the gene matches. Germline V gene data show CDR1 as SQVTM and CDR2 as ANQGSEA. This CDR3 is CSVRTSGYTDTQYF. The CDR3 DNA reads as TGCAGCGTCCGGACTAGCGGGTACACAGATACGCAGTATTTT.

The V call is TRBV29-1, the J call TRBJ2-7; TRBD2 aligns across 14 bases. This CDR3 comprises 14 residues. Germline values: CDR1 SQVTM, CDR2 ANQGSEA. Losses at the gene ends were 6 bases for V and 5 bases for J; bases not matched to a gene: 6. CDR3 residues: CSVRTSGRSDEQYF. DNA of the CDR3: TGCAGCGTGAGGACTAGCGGGAGGTCGGACGAGCAGTACTTC.

The V gene is TRBV7-8, the J gene TRBJ2-1, with D possibly TRBD2 on 6 matching bases. Trimming took 2 bases from V and 1 from J, leaving 18 bases between them. The CDR3 has 18 residues. Germline-derived CDR1 and CDR2 are SGHVS and FQNEAQ. The CDR3 here is CASSLPMSGRKSYNEQFF. The CDR3 DNA is TGTGCCAGCAGCTTACCCATGAGTGGGAGGAAGTCCTACAATGAGCAGTTCTTC.

The chain is built from TRBV19 and TRBJ1-4; the match to TRBD1 covers 7 bases. The CDR3 consists of 14 residues. The V gene end was trimmed by 3 bases and the J gene end by 5 bases; junction bases not matched to a gene: 3. Germline V gene sequence: CDR1 LNHDA, CDR2 SQIVND (reference sequence). The CDR3 nucleotides read TGTGCCAGTAGTATTCAGGGGGGAAATGAAAAACTGTTTTTT. This encodes CASSIQGGNEKLFF. The full variable domain, its missing parts supplied by reference TRBV19 and TRBJ1-4, is DGGITQSPKYLFRKEGQNVTLSCEQNLNHDAMYWYRQDPGQGLRLIYYSQIVNDFQKGDIAEGYSVSREKKESFPLTVTSAQKNPTAFYLCASSIQGGNEKLFFGSGTQLSVL.

The genes are TRBV5-1 and TRBJ1-2; TRBD1 matches 8 bases. V lost 4 bases, J lost 4 bases, and 3 bases stayed unmatched. Germline V gene data show CDR1 as SGHRS and CDR2 as YFSETQ. CDR3 length: 13 amino acids. CDR3 bases: TGCGCCAGCAGCACGGGACAGGCCTATGGCTACACCTTC. Translating gives CASSTGQAYGYTF.

This sequence joins TRBV6-1 and TRBJ1-2; no clear D. CDR3 size: 15 residues. Germline values: CDR1 MNHNS, CDR2 SASEGT. Trimming took off 6 bases at V and 4 bases at J, with 18 bases between the two ends. This CDR3 is CASRVELLETYGYTF. CDR3 nucleotide sequence: TGTGCCAGCAGAGTCGAACTTTTAGAAACCTATGGCTACACCTTC.

The chain has TRBV6-5 and TRBJ1-1; D is possibly TRBD1 (5 bases). CDR3 length: 13 amino acids. Germline-derived CDR1 and CDR2 are MNHEY and SVGAGI. V dropped 8 bases and J dropped 0 bases, with 10 bases sitting between them. Here the CDR3 reads CASGQGLNTEAFF. For the CDR3, the DNA is TGTGCCAGCGGGCAGGGCCTGAACACTGAAGCTTTCTTT.

V and J are TRBV29-1 and TRBJ1-1; TRBD1 aligns across 7 bases. CDR1 and CDR2 (germline): SQVTM, ANQGSEA. V shed 7 bases, J shed 4 bases, and the junction held 6 bases outside the gene matches. The CDR3 consists of 12 residues. CDR3 sequence (DNA): TGCAGCGGCCGGACAGGACTCACTGAAGCTTTCTTT. It yields the protein CSGRTGLTEAFF. The variable domain in full, with the rest retrieved from reference TRBV29-1 and TRBJ1-1, is SAVISQKPSRDICQRGTSLTIQCQVDSQVTMMFWYRQQPGQSLTLIATANQGSEATYESGFVIDKFPISRPNLTFSTLTVSNMSPEDSSIYLCSGRTGLTEAFFGQGTRLTVV.

This chain connects TRBV4-1 to TRBJ2-1; D is possibly TRBD2 (6 bases). The CDR3 sequence is 16 residues long. Germline loops: CDR1 MGHRA, CDR2 YSYEKL. Trimming shortened V by 0 bases and J by 7 bases, and 16 bases separated the two germline ends. CDR3 region: CASSQEAGLAKNEQFF. The CDR3 region has the DNA TGCGCCAGCAGCCAAGAGGCGGGACTGGCTAAAAATGAGCAGTTCTTC.

The chain carries TRBV5-4 and TRBJ1-2, with TRBD1 identical over 7 bases. Germline trimming cut 9 bases from V and 0 bases from J; bases unmatched to any gene: 14. The CDR3 loop spans 16 amino acids. Germline assignment: CDR1 SGHNT and CDR2 YYREEE (reference sequence). CDR3 bases: TGTGCCACCCGAATGGGACAGAAAAGAGCTAACTATGGCTACACCTTC. Amino acids: CATRMGQKRANYGYTF.

The chain employs TRBV15 and TRBJ2-3, with D maybe TRBD2 (5 bases). Trimming pared 0 bases from V and 8 bases from J, leaving 18 bases between. Germline CDR1 is LNHNV and CDR2 is YYDKDF (reference sequence). This CDR3 has 16 amino acids. The CDR3 bases are TGTGCCACCAGCAGAGAACCGGGTTTTGCTGGGAGTACGCAGTATTTT. It codes for CATSREPGFAGSTQYF.

The chain couples TRBV3-1 (or the pseudogene TRBV3-2) to TRBJ1-5; the match to TRBD1 covers 10 bases. Unmatched junction bases numbered 5, after V lost 2 bases and J lost 7 bases. The CDR3 contains 15 residues. In germline, CDR1 is LGHDT, CDR2 YNNKEL (reference sequence). The CDR3 spells CASSQTGDRGQPQHF. The CDR3 coding sequence is TGTGCCAGCAGCCAAACAGGGGACAGGGGCCAGCCCCAGCATTTT.

The J gene is TRBJ2-3, the V gene TRBV10-1; TRBD2 agrees at 15 bases. J gave up 8 bases and V 8 bases, and 8 bases lay outside the gene matches. Per germline, CDR1 WNHNN and CDR2 SYGVQD (reference sequence). The CDR3 is 15 residues long. As DNA, the CDR3 is TGCGCCAGCGCTGGACTAGCGGGAGGGCCTCGTACGCAGTATTTT. Translating it yields CASAGLAGGPRTQYF.

This clone was detected once. J is TRBJ2-5 and V is TRBV4-3; possible D gene TRBD1, 5 bases. The CDR3 loop spans 15 amino acids. Germline values: CDR1 LGHNA, CDR2 YSLEER. V dropped 1 base and J dropped 3 bases, with 12 bases sitting between them. The chain's CDR3 is CASSQGWLGEETQYF. CDR3 DNA sequence: TGCGCCAGCAGCCAAGGATGGCTAGGGGAAGAGACCCAGTACTTC.